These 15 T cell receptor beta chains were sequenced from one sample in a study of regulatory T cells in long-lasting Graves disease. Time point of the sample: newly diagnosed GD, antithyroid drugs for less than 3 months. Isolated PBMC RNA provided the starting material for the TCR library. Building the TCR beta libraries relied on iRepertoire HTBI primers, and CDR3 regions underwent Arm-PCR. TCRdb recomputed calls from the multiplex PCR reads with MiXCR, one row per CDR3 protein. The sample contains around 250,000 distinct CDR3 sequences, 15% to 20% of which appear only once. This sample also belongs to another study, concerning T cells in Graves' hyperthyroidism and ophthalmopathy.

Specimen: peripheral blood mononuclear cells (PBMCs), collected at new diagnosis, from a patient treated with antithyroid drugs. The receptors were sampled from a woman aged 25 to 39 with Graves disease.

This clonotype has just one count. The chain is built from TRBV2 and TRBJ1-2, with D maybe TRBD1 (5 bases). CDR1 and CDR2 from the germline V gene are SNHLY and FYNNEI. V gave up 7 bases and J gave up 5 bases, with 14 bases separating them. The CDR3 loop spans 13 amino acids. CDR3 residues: CASNGGVGYGYTF. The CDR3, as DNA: TGTGCCAGCAACGGGGGTGTAGGGTATGGCTACACCTTC.

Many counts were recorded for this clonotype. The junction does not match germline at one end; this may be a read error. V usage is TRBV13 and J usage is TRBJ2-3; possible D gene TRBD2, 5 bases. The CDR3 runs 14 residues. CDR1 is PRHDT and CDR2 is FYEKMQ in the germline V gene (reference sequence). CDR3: CASSSPGYPPTQYF. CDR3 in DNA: TGCGCCAGCAGCTCCCCGGGGTACCCCCCTACGCAGTATTTT.

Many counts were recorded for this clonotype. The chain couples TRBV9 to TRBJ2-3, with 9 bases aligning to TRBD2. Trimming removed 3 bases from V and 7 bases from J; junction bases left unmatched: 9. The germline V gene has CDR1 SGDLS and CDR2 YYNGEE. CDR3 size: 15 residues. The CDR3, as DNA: TGTGCCAGCAGCGCCGCGCGGGGGGGTCGGAATACGCAGTATTTT. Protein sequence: CASSAARGGRNTQYF.

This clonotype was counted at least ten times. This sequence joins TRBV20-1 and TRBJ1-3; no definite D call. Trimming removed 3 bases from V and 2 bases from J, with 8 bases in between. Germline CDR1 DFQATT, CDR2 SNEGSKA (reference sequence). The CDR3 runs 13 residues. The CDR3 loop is CSARAQAGNTIYF. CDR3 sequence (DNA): TGCAGTGCTAGGGCGCAGGCTGGAAACACCATATATTTT.

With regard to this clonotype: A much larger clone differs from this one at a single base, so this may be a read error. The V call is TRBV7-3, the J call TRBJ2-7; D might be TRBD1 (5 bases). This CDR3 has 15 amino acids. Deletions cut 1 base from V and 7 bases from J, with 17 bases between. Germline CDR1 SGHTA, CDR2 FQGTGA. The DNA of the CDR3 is TGTGCCAGCAGCTTAAATACAGGCCTCCTCAGTGAGCAGTACTTC. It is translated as CASSLNTGLLSEQYF. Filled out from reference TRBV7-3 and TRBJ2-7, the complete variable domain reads GAGVSQTPSNKVTEKGKYVELRCDPISGHTALYWYRQSLGQGPEFLIYFQGTGAADDSGLPNDRFFAVRPEGSVSTLKIQRTERGDSAVYLCASSLNTGLLSEQYFGPGTRLTVT.

CDR3 DNA sequence: TGTGCCAGCAGTGACGGGACAGGGGTTCTTGGCTACACCTTC. It specifies CASSDGTGVLGYTF. This chain connects TRBV6-4 to TRBJ1-2; 10 nucleotides align to TRBD1. This CDR3 has 14 residues. The germline gives CDR1 MRHNA, CDR2 SNTAGT. Trimming removed 2 bases from V and 7 bases from J; junction bases left unmatched: 4.

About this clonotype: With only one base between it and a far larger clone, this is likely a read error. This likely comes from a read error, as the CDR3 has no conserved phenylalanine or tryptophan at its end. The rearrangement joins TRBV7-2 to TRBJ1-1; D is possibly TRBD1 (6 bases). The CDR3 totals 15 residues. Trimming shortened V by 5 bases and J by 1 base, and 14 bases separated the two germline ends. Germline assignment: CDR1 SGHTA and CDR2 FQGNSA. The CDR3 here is CASSHSRGRNTEAFL. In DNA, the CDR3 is TGTGCCAGCAGCCACTCCAGGGGCCGGAACACTGAAGCTTTCCTT.

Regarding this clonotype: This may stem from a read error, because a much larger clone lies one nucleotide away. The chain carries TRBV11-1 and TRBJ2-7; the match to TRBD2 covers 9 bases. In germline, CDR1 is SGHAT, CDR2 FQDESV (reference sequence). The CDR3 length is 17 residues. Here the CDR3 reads CASSHILRTSVPYGQYF. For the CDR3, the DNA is TGCGCCAGCAGCCACATTCTCAGGACTAGCGTCCCGTACGGGCAGTACTTC.

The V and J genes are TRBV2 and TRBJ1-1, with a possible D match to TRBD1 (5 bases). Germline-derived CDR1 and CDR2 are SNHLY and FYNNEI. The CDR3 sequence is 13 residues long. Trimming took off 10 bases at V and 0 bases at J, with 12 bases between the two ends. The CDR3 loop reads CAIQVIMNTEAFF. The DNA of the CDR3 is TGTGCCATACAGGTGATAATGAACACTGAAGCTTTCTTT.

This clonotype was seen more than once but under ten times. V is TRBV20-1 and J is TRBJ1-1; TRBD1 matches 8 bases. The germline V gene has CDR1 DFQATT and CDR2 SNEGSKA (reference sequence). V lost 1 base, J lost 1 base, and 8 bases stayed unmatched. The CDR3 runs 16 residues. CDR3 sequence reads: CSARGTTGQGNTEAFF. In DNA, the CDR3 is TGCAGTGCTAGAGGGACGACAGGACAGGGGAACACTGAAGCTTTCTTT.

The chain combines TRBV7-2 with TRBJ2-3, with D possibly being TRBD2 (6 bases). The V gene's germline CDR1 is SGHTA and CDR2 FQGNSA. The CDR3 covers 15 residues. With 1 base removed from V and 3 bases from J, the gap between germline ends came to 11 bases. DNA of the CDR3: TGTGCCAGCAGCTTAGGACTGGGAGGAACAGATACGCAGTATTTT. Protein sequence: CASSLGLGGTDTQYF. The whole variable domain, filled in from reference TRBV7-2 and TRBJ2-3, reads GAGVSQSPSNKVTEKGKDVELRCDPISGHTALYWYRQSLGQGLEFLIYFQGNSAPDKSGLPSDRFSAERTGGSVSTLTIQRTQQEDSAVYLCASSLGLGGTDTQYFGPGTRLTVL.

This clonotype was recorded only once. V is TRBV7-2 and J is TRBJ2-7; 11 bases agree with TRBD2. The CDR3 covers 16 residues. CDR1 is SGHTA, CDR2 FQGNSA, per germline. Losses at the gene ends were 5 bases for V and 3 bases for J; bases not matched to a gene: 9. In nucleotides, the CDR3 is TGTGCCAGCAGCCTCCTACTAGCGGGGGCTGTCTACGAGCAGTACTTC. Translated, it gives CASSLLLAGAVYEQYF.

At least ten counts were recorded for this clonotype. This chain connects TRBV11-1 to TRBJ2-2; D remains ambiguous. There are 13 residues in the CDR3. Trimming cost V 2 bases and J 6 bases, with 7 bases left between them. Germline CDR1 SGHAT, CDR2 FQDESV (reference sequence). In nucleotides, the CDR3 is TGTGCCAGCAGCTTACCGCTCCCCGGGGAGCTGTTTTTT. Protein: CASSLPLPGELFF.

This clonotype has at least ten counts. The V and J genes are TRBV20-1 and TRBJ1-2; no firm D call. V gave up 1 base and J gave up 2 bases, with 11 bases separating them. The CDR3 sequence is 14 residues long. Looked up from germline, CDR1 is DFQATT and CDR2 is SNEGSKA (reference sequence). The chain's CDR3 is CSARAQTQNYGYTF. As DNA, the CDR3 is TGCAGTGCTAGAGCCCAGACACAGAACTATGGCTACACCTTC.

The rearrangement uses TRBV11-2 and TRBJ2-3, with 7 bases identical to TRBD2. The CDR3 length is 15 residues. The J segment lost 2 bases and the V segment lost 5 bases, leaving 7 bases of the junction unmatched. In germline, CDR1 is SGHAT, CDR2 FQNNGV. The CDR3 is CASSQTGGVTDTQYF. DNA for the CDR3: TGTGCCAGCAGCCAAACTGGGGGGGTCACAGATACGCAGTATTTT.